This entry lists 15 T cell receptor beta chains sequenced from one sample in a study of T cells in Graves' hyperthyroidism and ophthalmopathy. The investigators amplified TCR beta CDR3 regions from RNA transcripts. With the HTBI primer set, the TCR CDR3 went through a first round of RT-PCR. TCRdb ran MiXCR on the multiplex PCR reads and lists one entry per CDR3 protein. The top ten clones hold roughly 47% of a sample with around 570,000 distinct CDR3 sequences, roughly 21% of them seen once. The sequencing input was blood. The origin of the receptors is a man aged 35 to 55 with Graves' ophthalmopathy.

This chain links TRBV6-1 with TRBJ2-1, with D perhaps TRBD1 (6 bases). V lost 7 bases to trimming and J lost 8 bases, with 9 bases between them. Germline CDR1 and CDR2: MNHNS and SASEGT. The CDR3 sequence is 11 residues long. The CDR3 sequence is CASKTGHEQFF. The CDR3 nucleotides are TGTGCCAGCAAAACAGGGCATGAGCAGTTCTTC.

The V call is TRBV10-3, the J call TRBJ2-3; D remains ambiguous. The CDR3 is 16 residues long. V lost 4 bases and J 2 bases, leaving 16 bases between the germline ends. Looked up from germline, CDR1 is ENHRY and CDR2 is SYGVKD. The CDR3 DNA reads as TGTGCCATCAGTGGTCGGAGTGACTCTTACACAGATACGCAGTATTTT. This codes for CAISGRSDSYTDTQYF.

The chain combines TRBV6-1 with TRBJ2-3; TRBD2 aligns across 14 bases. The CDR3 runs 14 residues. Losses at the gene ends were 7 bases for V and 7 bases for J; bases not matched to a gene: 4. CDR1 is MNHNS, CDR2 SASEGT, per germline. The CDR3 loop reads CASMGTSGRYTQYF. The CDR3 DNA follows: TGTGCCAGCATGGGGACTAGCGGGAGATATACGCAGTATTTT.

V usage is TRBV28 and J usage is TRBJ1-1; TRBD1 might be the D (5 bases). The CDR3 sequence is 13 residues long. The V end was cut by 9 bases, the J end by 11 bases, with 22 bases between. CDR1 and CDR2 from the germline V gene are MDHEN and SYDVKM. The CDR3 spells CASLPGPTRDAFF. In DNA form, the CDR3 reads TGTGCCAGTCTGCCGGGACCCACAAGGGATGCTTTCTTT.

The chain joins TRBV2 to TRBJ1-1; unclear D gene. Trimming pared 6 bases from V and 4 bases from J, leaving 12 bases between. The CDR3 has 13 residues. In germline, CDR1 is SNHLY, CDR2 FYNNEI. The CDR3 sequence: CASRENVGTEAFF. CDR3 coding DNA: TGTGCCAGCAGGGAAAACGTGGGCACTGAAGCTTTCTTT. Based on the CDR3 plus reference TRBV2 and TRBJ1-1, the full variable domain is EPEVTQTPSHQVTQMGQEVILRCVPISNHLYFYWYRQILGQKVEFLVSFYNNEISEKSEIFDDQFSVERPDGSNFTLKIRSTKLEDSAMYFCASRENVGTEAFFGQGTRLTVV.

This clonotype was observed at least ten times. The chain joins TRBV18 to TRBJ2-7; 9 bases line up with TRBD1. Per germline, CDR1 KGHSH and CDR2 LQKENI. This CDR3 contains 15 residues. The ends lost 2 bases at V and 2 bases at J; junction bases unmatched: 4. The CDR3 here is CASSPGTGNPYEQYF. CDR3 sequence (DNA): TGTGCCAGCTCACCAGGGACAGGGAACCCCTACGAGCAGTACTTC.

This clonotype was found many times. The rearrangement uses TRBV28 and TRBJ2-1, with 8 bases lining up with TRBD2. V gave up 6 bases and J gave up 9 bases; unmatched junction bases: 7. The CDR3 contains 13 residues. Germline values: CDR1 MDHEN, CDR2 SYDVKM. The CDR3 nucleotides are TGTGCCAGCAGGGAGACTAGCGTGGGTGAGCAGTTCTTC. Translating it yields CASRETSVGEQFF.

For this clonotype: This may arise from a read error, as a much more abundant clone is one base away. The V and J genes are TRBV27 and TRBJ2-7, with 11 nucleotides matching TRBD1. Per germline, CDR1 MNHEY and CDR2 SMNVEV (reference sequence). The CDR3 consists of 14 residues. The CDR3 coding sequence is TGTGCCAGCAGTTCGGACAGGGGGCCTTACGAGCAGCACTTC. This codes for CASSSDRGPYEQHF.

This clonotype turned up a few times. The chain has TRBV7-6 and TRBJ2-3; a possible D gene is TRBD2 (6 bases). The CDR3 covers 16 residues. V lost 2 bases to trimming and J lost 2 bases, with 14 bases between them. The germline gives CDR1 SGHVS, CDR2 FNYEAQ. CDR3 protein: CASSLIVEGFTDTQYF. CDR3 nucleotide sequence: TGTGCCAGCAGCTTAATTGTGGAGGGGTTCACAGATACGCAGTATTTT.

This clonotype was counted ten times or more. The CDR3, as DNA: TGTGCCAGCAGTTTACGGGGACAGGGAAGGACTTTCTACGAGCAGTACTTC. Amino acids: CASSLRGQGRTFYEQYF. This chain links TRBV27 with TRBJ2-7; 9 bases are shared with TRBD1. CDR3 size: 17 residues. With V trimmed by 2 bases and J by 3 bases, 11 bases remained unmatched. Germline values: CDR1 MNHEY, CDR2 SMNVEV (reference sequence).

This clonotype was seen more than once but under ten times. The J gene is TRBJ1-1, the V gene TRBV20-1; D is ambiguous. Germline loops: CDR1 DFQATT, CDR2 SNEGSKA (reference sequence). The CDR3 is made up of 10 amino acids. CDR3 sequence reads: CIAKTPEAFF. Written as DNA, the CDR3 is TGCATTGCCAAGACTCCTGAAGCTTTCTTT.

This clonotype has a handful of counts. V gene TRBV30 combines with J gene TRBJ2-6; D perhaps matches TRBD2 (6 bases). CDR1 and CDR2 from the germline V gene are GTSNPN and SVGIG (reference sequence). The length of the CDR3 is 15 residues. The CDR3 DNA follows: TGTGCTTCGGGACTGAGTTTCTCTGGGGCCAACGTCCTGACTTTC. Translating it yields CASGLSFSGANVLTF.

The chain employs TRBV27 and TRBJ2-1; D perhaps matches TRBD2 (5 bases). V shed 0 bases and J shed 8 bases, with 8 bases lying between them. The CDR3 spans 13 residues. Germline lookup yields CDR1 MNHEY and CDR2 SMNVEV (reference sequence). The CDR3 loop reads CASSLSPGYEQFF. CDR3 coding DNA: TGTGCCAGCAGTTTATCTCCGGGGTATGAGCAGTTCTTC.

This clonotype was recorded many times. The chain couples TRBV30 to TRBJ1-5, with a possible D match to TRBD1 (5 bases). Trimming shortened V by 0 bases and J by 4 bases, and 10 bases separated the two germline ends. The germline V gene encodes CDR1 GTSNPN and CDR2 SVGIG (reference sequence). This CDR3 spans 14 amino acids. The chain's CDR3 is CAWSVGGVNQPQHF. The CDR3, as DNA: TGTGCCTGGAGTGTTGGGGGGGTAAATCAGCCCCAGCATTTT.

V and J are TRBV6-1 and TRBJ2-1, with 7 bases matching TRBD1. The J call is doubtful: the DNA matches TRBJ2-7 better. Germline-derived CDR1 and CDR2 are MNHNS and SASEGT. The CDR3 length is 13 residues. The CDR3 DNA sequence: TGTGCCAGCAGGAGGGACAGCTACAATGAGCAGTACTTC. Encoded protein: CASRRDSYNEQYF.